What follows are 27 T cell receptor beta chains derived from one specimen sequenced in a study of shared clonotypes between healthy human individuals. Sequencing used immunoSEQ multiplex PCR; TCRdb keeps in-frame clones, though not all of them. The sample consists of approximately 640,000 clones, less than 95% of them appearing once. The sample was memory CD8+ T cells from PBMCs. Subset meaning: CD45RO+ cells pooled with CCR7-negative TemRA cells. These receptors originate from a man aged 18 to 29 in good health. Some clones in this sample may be carry-over from other donors' samples.

This chain connects TRBV7-6 to TRBJ2-1; 11 bases agree with TRBD2. Germline loops: CDR1 SGHVS, CDR2 FNYEAQ. V lost 1 base, J lost 6 bases, and 2 bases stayed unmatched. This CDR3 contains 15 residues. CDR3 protein: CASSLGLAGGNEQFF. The DNA for the CDR3 is TGTGCCAGCAGCTTAGGGCTAGCGGGAGGCAATGAGCAGTTCTTC.

As regards this clone: Other DNA sequences within the sample encode an identical CDR3. V gene TRBV7-9 combines with J gene TRBJ1-1; a weak D match, TRBD1 (5 bases). Germline assignment: CDR1 SEHNR and CDR2 FQNEAQ (reference sequence). Trimming took off 0 bases at V and 1 base at J, with 9 bases between the two ends. This CDR3 is built from 15 residues. The CDR3, as DNA: TGTGCCAGCAGCTTAGCGGGACGGCAGAACACTGAAGCTTTCTTT. Amino acids: CASSLAGRQNTEAFF.

Only one count was recorded for this clone. The chain couples TRBV11-2 to TRBJ2-7; TRBD2 is a possible D gene (5 bases). The CDR3 is made up of 13 amino acids. Germline V CDR1 and CDR2: SGHAT, FQNNGV. V was pared by 7 bases and J by 1 base, with 11 bases between. The CDR3 region is CASTKRSSYEQYF. As DNA, the CDR3 is TGTGCCAGCACTAAGCGGAGTTCCTACGAGCAGTACTTC.

The rearrangement uses TRBV4-3 and TRBJ2-3; TRBD1 matches at 7 bases. Germline CDR1 LGHNA, CDR2 YSLEER. The CDR3 sequence is 14 residues long. Trimming took 2 bases from V and 4 from J; bases not matched to a gene: 3. CDR3 region: CASSQQQGPDTQYF. The DNA for the CDR3 is TGCGCCAGCAGCCAACAACAGGGGCCAGATACGCAGTATTTT.

This clone showed up just a few times. V gene TRBV7-9 combines with J gene TRBJ2-1; tentative D call: TRBD1 (6 bases). CDR3 length: 15 residues. V lost 5 bases and J lost 4, with 15 bases in between. Germline V gene sequence: CDR1 SEHNR, CDR2 FQNEAQ (reference sequence). In nucleotides, the CDR3 is TGTGCCAGCAGCCCCGAGGGCAGGGGATACAATGAGCAGTTCTTC. This codes for CASSPEGRGYNEQFF.

The V and J genes are TRBV9 and TRBJ1-2, with D possibly being TRBD1 (5 bases). The germline CDR1 and CDR2 sequences are SGDLS and YYNGEE. V shed 0 bases and J shed 2 bases, with 11 bases lying between them. The CDR3 has 15 residues. Here the CDR3 DNA reads TGTGCCAGCAGCGTAGCGGGCGGGGGGAACTATGGCTACACCTTC. Translated: CASSVAGGGNYGYTF.

This chain connects TRBV19 to TRBJ2-2; TRBD1 is a possible D gene (7 bases). CDR3 length: 15 amino acids. Germline V CDR1 and CDR2: LNHDA, SQIVND (reference sequence). Trimming removed 8 bases at V and 3 bases at J, with 16 bases between. In nucleotides, the CDR3 is TGTGCCAGTCGAGAAGACAGGGAGGACACCGGGGAGCTGTTTTTT. Encoded protein: CASREDREDTGELFF. The full variable domain, completed using reference TRBV19 and TRBJ2-2, is DGGITQSPKYLFRKEGQNVTLSCEQNLNHDAMYWYRQDPGQGLRLIYYSQIVNDFQKGDIAEGYSVSREKKESFPLTVTSAQKNPTAFYLCASREDREDTGELFFGEGSRLTVL.

V is TRBV28 and J is TRBJ1-1; D is ambiguous. Germline CDR1 MDHEN, CDR2 SYDVKM. The CDR3 totals 11 residues. Trimming took 3 bases from V and 7 from J, leaving 6 bases between them. CDR3 DNA: TGTGCCAGCAGTTTCCCCGGTGAAGCTTTCTTT. It codes for CASSFPGEAFF.

The chain is built from TRBV5-4 and TRBJ1-1; no clear D gene. The V end lost 3 bases, the J end lost 2 bases, and 8 bases lay between the germline ends. The CDR3 is made up of 13 amino acids. CDR1 is SGHNT, CDR2 YYREEE, per germline (reference sequence). The DNA for the CDR3 is TGTGCCAGCAGCTGGCAGAGAAACACTGAAGCTTTCTTT. It is translated as CASSWQRNTEAFF.

This clone came up once. Other DNA sequences in the same sample also yield this CDR3. The CDR3 reads CASSYRGSGELFF. Written as DNA, the CDR3 is TGTGCCAGCAGTTACAGGGGGTCCGGGGAGCTGTTTTTT. The V call is TRBV6-5, the J call TRBJ2-2; D may be TRBD1 (6 bases). Germline CDR1 is MNHEY and CDR2 is SVGAGI. This CDR3 is 13 amino acids long. Trimming removed 2 bases at V and 6 bases at J, with 7 bases between.

In DNA form, the CDR3 reads TGCACCAGCAGCCAAGGGATCCAGTACTTC. Residues: CTSSQGIQYF. The rearrangement uses TRBV1 and TRBJ2-7. TRBV1 is given as a pseudogene. CDR3 length equals 10 residues.

CDR3 sequence (DNA): TGTGCCAGCAGCTCATTGGACAACTACAATGAGCAGTTCTTC. Residues: CASSSLDNYNEQFF. This chain joins TRBV11-2 and TRBJ2-1; D might be TRBD1 (5 bases). The germline V and J ends were trimmed by 4 bases and 3 bases, with 10 bases remaining between them. Germline lookup yields CDR1 SGHAT and CDR2 FQNNGV. The CDR3 is 14 residues long.

The V call is TRBV5-1, the J call TRBJ2-1; the D is unclear. In germline, CDR1 is SGHRS, CDR2 YFSETQ. V gave up 0 bases and J gave up 9 bases, with 7 bases separating them. The CDR3 has 12 amino acids. The CDR3 reads CASSLEAVEQFF. Written as DNA, the CDR3 is TGCGCCAGCAGCTTGGAGGCTGTTGAGCAGTTCTTC.

V is TRBV10-3 and J is TRBJ2-7; D remains unclear. The CDR3 runs 12 residues. V lost 10 bases and J 0 bases, leaving 10 bases between the germline ends. Per the germline V gene, CDR1 is ENHRY and CDR2 is SYGVKD. CDR3 protein: CATQIGSYEQYF. As DNA, the CDR3 is TGTGCCACCCAGATAGGCTCCTACGAGCAGTACTTC.

J is TRBJ2-2 and V is TRBV7-9, with D maybe TRBD2 (5 bases). The germline V and J ends were trimmed by 2 bases and 3 bases, with 13 bases remaining between them. The V gene's germline CDR1 is SEHNR and CDR2 FQNEAQ (reference sequence). This CDR3 has 16 residues. The CDR3 reads CASSLYSVEDTGELFF. The CDR3, as DNA: TGTGCCAGCAGCTTATATTCAGTGGAGGACACCGGGGAGCTGTTTTTT.

V is TRBV4-1 and J is TRBJ2-3, with no clear D. This CDR3 is 17 amino acids long. Trimming left V 0 bases short and J 4 bases short, with 17 bases between. CDR1 MGHRA and CDR2 YSYEKL come from the germline V gene. As DNA, the CDR3 is TGCGCCAGCAGCCAAGAAGCCCGGCGCGCGATGGCAGATACGCAGTATTTT. As protein: CASSQEARRAMADTQYF.

The rearrangement joins TRBV29-1 to TRBJ2-1; D uncertain. There are 13 residues in the CDR3. Germline CDR1 SQVTM, CDR2 ANQGSEA. The CDR3 DNA reads as TGCAGTGCCGCGGCAGCGACGTACAATGAGCAGTTCTTC. Protein product: CSAAAATYNEQFF.

This clone was picked up one time. The chain uses TRBV28 and TRBJ2-7, with 8 bases that match TRBD1. CDR1 is MDHEN and CDR2 is SYDVKM in the germline V gene. The CDR3 totals 15 residues. The ends lost 5 bases at V and 4 bases at J; junction bases unmatched: 10. CDR3 coding DNA: TGTGCCAGCAGTCCCACGACAGGGGTGGAGTACGAGCAGTACTTC. Protein: CASSPTTGVEYEQYF.

V gene TRBV5-4 combines with J gene TRBJ2-5, with D possibly TRBD1 on 6 matching bases. This CDR3 region has 11 residues. Per germline, CDR1 SGHNT and CDR2 YYREEE (reference sequence). The ends were cut back, 4 bases at V and 13 bases at J, with 14 bases in the middle. The CDR3 here is CASSAGQSTYF. CDR3 in DNA: TGTGCCAGCAGCGCCGGACAGTCCACGTACTTC. The entire variable domain, with the rest obtained from reference TRBV5-4 and TRBJ2-5, is as follows: ETGVTQSPTHLIKTRGQQVTLRCSSQSGHNTVSWYQQALGQGPQFIFQYYREEENGRGNFPPRFSGLQFPNYSSELNVNALELDDSALYLCASSAGQSTYFGPGTRLLVL.

This clone appeared a few times. This sequence joins TRBV15 and TRBJ2-5; D not resolved. The V gene's germline CDR1 is LNHNV and CDR2 YYDKDF (reference sequence). The CDR3 runs to 14 residues. V gave up 3 bases and J gave up 2 bases, with 10 bases separating them. The CDR3 bases are TGTGCCACCAGCAGGACACATACACAAGAGACCCAGTACTTC. This gives the protein CATSRTHTQETQYF.

J is TRBJ2-1 and V is TRBV27; D uncertain. The CDR3 runs to 17 residues. The germline V gene encodes CDR1 MNHEY and CDR2 SMNVEV (reference sequence). Deletions cut 6 bases from V and 2 bases from J, with 20 bases between. Here the CDR3 reads CASSPFGGRTAYNEQFF. CDR3 bases: TGTGCCAGCAGCCCCTTTGGTGGCCGGACGGCCTACAATGAGCAGTTCTTC.

This clone has only a few counts. The chain carries TRBV19 and TRBJ2-7; D is possibly TRBD1 (6 bases). Germline values: CDR1 LNHDA, CDR2 SQIVND (reference sequence). V shed 1 base and J shed 3 bases, with 10 bases lying between them. The CDR3 runs to 14 residues. This chain's CDR3 is CASSIGRGNYEQYF. CDR3 bases: TGTGCCAGTAGTATAGGTAGGGGGAACTACGAGCAGTACTTC. The full variable domain, with the rest looked up from reference TRBV19 and TRBJ2-7, is DGGITQSPKYLFRKEGQNVTLSCEQNLNHDAMYWYRQDPGQGLRLIYYSQIVNDFQKGDIAEGYSVSREKKESFPLTVTSAQKNPTAFYLCASSIGRGNYEQYFGPGTRLTVT.

The chain employs TRBV10-2 and TRBJ2-5; D may be TRBD2 (5 bases). The germline V and J ends were trimmed by 0 bases and 1 base, with 12 bases remaining between them. CDR1 and CDR2 from the germline V gene are WSHSY and SAAADI. The CDR3 sequence is 16 residues long. The CDR3 is CASSESRAAFQETQYF. In DNA, the CDR3 is TGCGCCAGCAGTGAGTCGAGGGCAGCTTTCCAAGAGACCCAGTACTTC.

This clone was found once. The rearrangement uses TRBV7-8 and TRBJ1-2; the D is unclear. Germline V gene data show CDR1 as SGHVS and CDR2 as FQNEAQ. The germline V and J ends were trimmed by 0 bases and 7 bases, with 24 bases remaining between them. The CDR3 has 18 amino acids. The CDR3 loop is CASSLAYTEGGPIGGYTF. CDR3 bases: TGTGCCAGCAGCTTAGCGTATACGGAGGGCGGGCCCATCGGTGGCTACACCTTC.

The chain combines TRBV7-9 with TRBJ1-3; D ambiguous. The CDR3 is 15 amino acids. Per the germline V gene, CDR1 is SEHNR and CDR2 is FQNEAQ (reference sequence). V was cut by 2 bases and J by 4 bases, with 12 bases left in between. The CDR3 loop reads CASSLHDINGNTIYF. Written as DNA, the CDR3 is TGTGCCAGCAGCTTACACGACATAAACGGAAACACCATATATTTT.

The chain links TRBV29-1 to TRBJ2-3, with D maybe TRBD1 (6 bases). This CDR3 region has 16 residues. Germline CDR1 SQVTM, CDR2 ANQGSEA. Trimming removed 0 bases at V and 1 base at J, with 14 bases between. The CDR3 nucleotides read TGCAGCGTTGAAGATCCACAGGGAGAGGGCACAGATACGCAGTATTTT. Translation gives CSVEDPQGEGTDTQYF.

On this clone itself: At one end, the junction sequence differs from germline, possibly due to a read error. This sample includes further DNA sequences coding for the same CDR3. The chain recombines TRBV28 with TRBJ2-7; D unresolved. CDR3 length equals 11 residues. In germline, CDR1 is MDHEN, CDR2 SYDVKM. This CDR3 reads CASSRGYEQYF. DNA of the CDR3: TGCGCCAGCAGTCGAGGCTACGAGCAGTACTTC.